This TCR beta chain comes out of a study of cytomegalovirus exposure and HLA in healthy donors. The study, taken as a whole, reports: Because they were indistinguishable, some V segments, including TRBV6-2 and TRBV6-3, were excluded. An analysis that was carried out later associated 16,951 TCR beta sequences with HLA alleles at 0.05 false discovery rate. In a later analysis, V- and J-gene trimming of beta chains associated with a DCLRE1C missense variant, replicated independently. Productive rates of about 87% or about 30% were seen for most TCR beta V segments in an earlier analysis.

The primer mix had 60 Vbeta and 13 Jbeta primers. Libraries were prepared by immunoSEQ multiplex PCR; TCRdb keeps only in-frame clonotypes and omits some of them. The repertoire consists of approximately 38,000 clones, with about 79% occurring once and the leading ten covering 3.6%. In regard to this clone: Its specificity is not known.

CDR3 length: 17 residues. The J segment lost 1 base and the V segment lost 4 bases, leaving 8 bases of the junction unmatched. Germline values: CDR1 SGHDT, CDR2 YYEEEE. The receptor was isolated from a woman aged 18-29 years in good health and CMV-seronegative. The sequenced material came from PBMCs. The chain couples TRBV5-6 to TRBJ2-7; the match to TRBD2 covers 13 bases. CDR3 bases: TGTGCCAGCAGCAAGGGACTAGCGGGAATCACGTCCTACGAGCAGTACTTC. Protein sequence: CASSKGLAGITSYEQYF.